The 14 T cell receptor beta chains given below trace back to one sample, sequenced in a study of blood T cell repertoires in COVID-19. Generated by immunoSEQ multiplex PCR, the TCRdb table keeps only in-frame clones and is missing some. Here the sample spans around 170,000 clones, less than 90% being singletons. Material: PBMCs or T cells enriched from blood (not recorded which). These receptors all stem from a woman between 50 and 59 years old who had recovered from COVID-19.

This chain uses TRBV7-2 with TRBJ2-5, with TRBD2 identical over 12 bases. The V gene's germline CDR1 is SGHTA and CDR2 FQGNSA. V dropped 3 bases and J dropped 5; count of bases not matched to a gene: 1. This CDR3 region has 14 residues. CDR3 protein: CASSLGTSGETQYF. CDR3 in DNA: TGTGCCAGCAGCTTGGGGACTAGCGGGGAGACCCAGTACTTC. The full variable domain, completed using reference TRBV7-2 and TRBJ2-5, is GAGVSQSPSNKVTEKGKDVELRCDPISGHTALYWYRQSLGQGLEFLIYFQGNSAPDKSGLPSDRFSAERTGGSVSTLTIQRTQQEDSAVYLCASSLGTSGETQYFGPGTRLLVL.

The J gene is TRBJ1-4, the V gene TRBV24-1; D perhaps matches TRBD1 (6 bases). The CDR3 is made up of 17 amino acids. With 3 bases removed from V and 2 bases from J, the gap between germline ends came to 15 bases. Per germline, CDR1 KGHDR and CDR2 SFDVKD. The CDR3 bases are TGTGCCACCAGTGATCCAGGCCCAGGGGAGACTAATGAAAAACTGTTTTTT. Protein sequence: CATSDPGPGETNEKLFF.

The CDR3 nucleotides are TGTGCCAGCAGCAAGACCCGGGACAGCTATGGCTACACCTTC. Translating it yields CASSKTRDSYGYTF. J is TRBJ1-2 and V is TRBV7-2; 7 positions agree with TRBD1. Germline values: CDR1 SGHTA, CDR2 FQGNSA. With 5 bases clipped from V and 4 bases from J, the junction kept 7 bases outside the gene matches. The CDR3 is 14 amino acids.

This sequence joins TRBV7-2 and TRBJ1-1; a possible D gene is TRBD1 (6 bases). The germline V and J ends were trimmed by 8 bases and 2 bases, with 18 bases remaining between them. The CDR3 runs 15 residues. In germline, CDR1 is SGHTA, CDR2 FQGNSA. The CDR3 spells CASRGAAHTNTEAFF. Written as DNA, the CDR3 is TGTGCCAGCCGGGGGGCAGCTCACACCAACACTGAAGCTTTCTTT.

The chain employs TRBV12-3 or TRBV12-4 and TRBJ1-6; D gene unclear. With 3 bases removed from V and 14 bases from J, the gap between germline ends came to 14 bases. This CDR3 has 13 residues. CDR3 loop: CASSFQSPAALHF. In DNA, the CDR3 is TGTGCCAGCAGTTTTCAGTCCCCCGCGGCCCTCCACTTT.

The rearrangement uses TRBV28 and TRBJ1-2; 8 bases map to TRBD1. The CDR3 is 14 amino acids. Germline loops: CDR1 MDHEN, CDR2 SYDVKM. J lost 4 bases, V lost 5 bases, and 6 bases had no gene match. CDR3 residues: CASSTTGAGYGYTF. The CDR3 nucleotides read TGTGCCAGCAGTACGACAGGGGCCGGCTATGGCTACACCTTC.

The rearrangement joins TRBV6-1 to TRBJ1-6; the D is unclear. In germline, CDR1 is MNHNS, CDR2 SASEGT. The CDR3 is 14 amino acids. V lost 1 base to trimming and J lost 2 bases, with 3 bases between them. DNA for the CDR3: TGTGCCAGCAGTGAAGTCACCTATAATTCACCCCTCCACTTT. Protein sequence: CASSEVTYNSPLHF.

This clone has a single count. J is TRBJ2-3 and V is TRBV10-3, with a weak D call TRBD2 (7 bases). The germline V gene encodes CDR1 ENHRY and CDR2 SYGVKD. This CDR3 contains 16 residues. The V end lost 8 bases, the J end lost 4 bases, and 22 bases lay between the germline ends. The CDR3 region has the DNA TGTGCCATCGGCCCCCTTGGGGGAGGGGGAGCAGATACGCAGTATTTT. Protein sequence: CAIGPLGGGGADTQYF.

Only a few counts were recorded for this clone. The CDR3 sequence is CASRVQGAQGEKLFF. Written as DNA, the CDR3 is TGTGCCAGCAGGGTACAGGGGGCTCAGGGAGAAAAACTGTTTTTT. This sequence joins TRBV2 and TRBJ1-4; 9 bases are a match to TRBD1. Germline V gives CDR1 SNHLY, CDR2 FYNNEI. The CDR3 sequence is 15 residues long. Trimming took 6 bases from V and 8 from J; bases not matched to a gene: 10.

This sequence joins TRBV5-4 and TRBJ1-2; TRBD1 matches at 7 bases. The CDR3 is 13 amino acids. V was pared by 3 bases and J by 4 bases, with 3 bases of the junction left unmatched. Looked up from germline, CDR1 is SGHNT and CDR2 is YYREEE (reference sequence). For the CDR3, the DNA is TGTGCCAGCAGCTGGGACAGTGCCTATGGCTACACCTTC. This gives the protein CASSWDSAYGYTF.

The chain joins TRBV28 to TRBJ1-5; D possibly corresponds to TRBD1 (5 bases). V was pared by 8 bases and J by 1 base, with 18 bases between. From germline, CDR1 is MDHEN and CDR2 SYDVKM. This CDR3 is built from 16 residues. The CDR3 loop is CASANWGVESNQPQHF. CDR3 nucleotides: TGTGCCAGCGCCAATTGGGGGGTAGAGAGCAATCAGCCCCAGCATTTT.

Written as DNA, the CDR3 is TGTGCCAGCAGCTTAGGGGGGCTGTATGGCTACACCTTC. Encoded protein: CASSLGGLYGYTF. The V gene is TRBV11-2, the J gene TRBJ1-2; the D gene is possibly TRBD1 (6 bases). V lost 1 base and J 5 bases, leaving 8 bases between the germline ends. Germline V gene data show CDR1 as SGHAT and CDR2 as FQNNGV. This CDR3 has 13 residues.

The CDR3 DNA sequence: TGCGCCAGCAGCCGCTCGACAGCTCGGACAGGGGGCACAGATACGCAGTATTTT. It encodes CASSRSTARTGGTDTQYF. The gene calls are TRBV4-1 and TRBJ2-3; TRBD1 matches at 9 bases. The CDR3 runs to 18 residues. V trimming: 4 bases; J trimming: 1 base; junction bases outside the gene matches: 12. The V gene's germline CDR1 is MGHRA and CDR2 YSYEKL.

The chain is built from TRBV6-2 or TRBV6-3 and TRBJ2-5, with 12 bases fitting TRBD2. Per the germline V gene, CDR1 is MNHEY and CDR2 is SVGEGT. The CDR3 totals 15 residues. J lost 4 bases, V lost 5 bases, and 5 bases had no gene match. The CDR3: CASSLTSGSPETQYF. The CDR3 bases are TGTGCCAGCAGTCTGACTAGCGGGAGTCCAGAGACCCAGTACTTC.